The 8 T cell receptor beta chains below all came from one sample that was sequenced in a study of T-cell memory formation after mild COVID-19 (dated by TCRdb to 2020 to 2023). Library preparation used 5' RACE. TCRdb records Illumina NovaSeq 6000 as the sequencer. TCRdb reworked the public reads: Q25 trimming with fastp, MiXCR clone assembly, productive beta chains retained. CDR3 protein duplicates are merged, each entry listing the most common genes and DNA. For this sample there are 450,000 or so distinct CDR3 sequences; roughly 23% appear just once. Under 15% of the sample belongs to the ten largest clones. Sequenced material: PBMCs or a T cell subset sorted from them (not recorded which). These TCRs come from an adult woman who had mild COVID-19 (a few samples of this study predate the infection). The sample titles of this study are shuffled in the database, so cell type and time point are left out; the donor was told from shared clones.

CDR3 sequence (DNA): TGCAGCTGCCACCCGGGACTAGCGGGCGAAGGTTTCTCCTACAATGAGCAGTTCTTC. It yields the protein CSCHPGLAGEGFSYNEQFF. J is TRBJ2-1 and V is TRBV29-1, with 12 bases lining up with TRBD2. The V gene's germline CDR1 is SQVTM and CDR2 ANQGSEA. The CDR3 loop spans 19 amino acids. The junction had 17 bases not matched to a gene; V was cut back by 8 bases and J by 0 bases.

The rearrangement uses TRBV29-1 and TRBJ1-2; D might be TRBD1 (6 bases). The CDR3 runs 20 residues. Germline V CDR1 and CDR2: SQVTM, ANQGSEA. V was trimmed by 0 bases and J by 0 bases, leaving 26 bases between them. This CDR3 reads CSVEDRWGDTYQLANYGYTF. In DNA, the CDR3 is TGCAGCGTTGAAGATAGGTGGGGGGACACCTACCAACTAGCTAACTATGGCTACACCTTC.

This sequence joins TRBV7-3 and TRBJ1-1; D is undetermined. Germline lookup yields CDR1 SGHTA and CDR2 FQGTGA. The length of the CDR3 is 16 residues. Trimming left V 4 bases short and J 0 bases short, with 15 bases between. In DNA, the CDR3 is TGTGCCAGCAGCTCCCCCCAAGGTGGCATGAACACTGAAGCTTTCTTT. The encoded protein is CASSSPQGGMNTEAFF.

CDR3 sequence reads: CASSHRDISYEQYF. In DNA form, the CDR3 reads TGTGCCAGCAGCCACCGGGACATCTCCTACGAGCAGTACTTC. This chain joins TRBV2 and TRBJ2-7, with D possibly TRBD1 on 6 matching bases. This CDR3 comprises 14 residues. V was cut by 6 bases and J by 0 bases, with 12 bases left in between. Germline assignment: CDR1 SNHLY and CDR2 FYNNEI. Based on the CDR3 plus reference TRBV2 and TRBJ2-7, the full variable domain is EPEVTQTPSHQVTQMGQEVILRCVPISNHLYFYWYRQILGQKVEFLVSFYNNEISEKSEIFDDQFSVERPDGSNFTLKIRSTKLEDSAMYFCASSHRDISYEQYFGPGTRLTVT.

The CDR3 protein is CASSPRLRGEADTQYF. As DNA, the CDR3 is TGTGCCAGCAGCCCGCGACTGCGGGGGGAGGCTGATACGCAGTATTTT. The J gene is TRBJ2-3, the V gene TRBV7-9; 8 nucleotides align to TRBD2. V gave up 5 bases and J gave up 6 bases; unmatched junction bases: 13. This CDR3 contains 16 residues. The V gene's germline CDR1 is SEHNR and CDR2 FQNEAQ (reference sequence).

This clonotype turned up a few times. The genes are TRBV20-1 and TRBJ2-7; 8 positions agree with TRBD2. CDR1 is DFQATT and CDR2 is SNEGSKA in the germline V gene (reference sequence). Trimming took 4 bases from V and 0 from J; bases not matched to a gene: 5. The CDR3 runs 14 residues. CDR3 coding DNA: TGCAGTGCTACAAATAGCGGGATCTCCTACGAGCAGTACTTC. This codes for CSATNSGISYEQYF.

This clonotype was seen more than once but under ten times. The rearrangement joins TRBV9 to TRBJ2-3; 9 bases agree with TRBD2. This CDR3 has 16 residues. Trimming took 4 bases from V and 5 from J; bases not matched to a gene: 11. Germline V gene sequence: CDR1 SGDLS, CDR2 YYNGEE. Here the CDR3 reads CASSPSSGGGVDTQYF. The DNA of the CDR3 is TGTGCCAGCAGCCCATCCTCGGGCGGGGGGGTAGATACGCAGTATTTT.

In DNA, the CDR3 is TGTGCCAGCAGTCCCCCCGGGCACTACTTAATGAACACTGAAGCTTTCTTT. Its protein product is CASSPPGHYLMNTEAFF. The chain employs TRBV12-3 or TRBV12-4 and TRBJ1-1; D remains unclear. The length of the CDR3 is 17 residues. V lost 5 bases and J lost 0, with 19 bases in between.